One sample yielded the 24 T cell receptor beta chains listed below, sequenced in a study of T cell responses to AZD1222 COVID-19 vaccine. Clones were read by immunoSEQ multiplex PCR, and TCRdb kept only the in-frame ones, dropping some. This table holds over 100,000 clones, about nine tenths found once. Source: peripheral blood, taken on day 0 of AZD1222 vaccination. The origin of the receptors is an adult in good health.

The CDR3 reads CASSQHGSGQVSYEQYF. The CDR3 DNA sequence: TGCGCCAGCAGCCAACACGGATCGGGACAGGTGTCCTACGAGCAGTACTTC. This chain uses TRBV4-1 with TRBJ2-7; 8 positions agree with TRBD1. The germline V gene encodes CDR1 MGHRA and CDR2 YSYEKL. This CDR3 region has 17 residues. Trimming removed 2 bases from V and 1 base from J; junction bases left unmatched: 10.

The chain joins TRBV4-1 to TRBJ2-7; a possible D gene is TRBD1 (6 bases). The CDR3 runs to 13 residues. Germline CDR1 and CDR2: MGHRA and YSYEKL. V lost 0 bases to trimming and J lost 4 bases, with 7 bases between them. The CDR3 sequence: CASSQDGTYEQYF. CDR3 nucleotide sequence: TGCGCCAGCAGCCAAGACGGGACATACGAGCAGTACTTC.

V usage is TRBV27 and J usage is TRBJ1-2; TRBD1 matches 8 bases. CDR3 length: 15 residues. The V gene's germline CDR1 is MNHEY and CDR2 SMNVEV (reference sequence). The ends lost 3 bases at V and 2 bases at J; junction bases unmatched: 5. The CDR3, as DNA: TGTGCCAGCAGTTTCGGACAGGGAGGGAACTATGGCTACACCTTC. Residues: CASSFGQGGNYGYTF.

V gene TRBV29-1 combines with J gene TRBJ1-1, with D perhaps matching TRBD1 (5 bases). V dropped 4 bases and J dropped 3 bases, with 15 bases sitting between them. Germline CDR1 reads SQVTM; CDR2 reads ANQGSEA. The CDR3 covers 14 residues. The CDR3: CSVGAGTGHTEAFF. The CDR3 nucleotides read TGCAGCGTTGGAGCCGGGACCGGGCACACTGAAGCTTTCTTT.

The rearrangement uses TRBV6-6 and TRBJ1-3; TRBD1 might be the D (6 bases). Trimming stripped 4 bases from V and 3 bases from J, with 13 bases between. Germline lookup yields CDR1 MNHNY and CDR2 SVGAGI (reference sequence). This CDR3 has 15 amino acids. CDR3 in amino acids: CASSSQGGGGNTIYF. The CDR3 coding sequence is TGTGCCAGCAGTTCACAGGGAGGAGGTGGAAACACCATATATTTT.

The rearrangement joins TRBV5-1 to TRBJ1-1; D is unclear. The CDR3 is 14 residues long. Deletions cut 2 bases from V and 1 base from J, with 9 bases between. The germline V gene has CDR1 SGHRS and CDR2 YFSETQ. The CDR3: CASSLGFSNTEAFF. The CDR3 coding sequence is TGCGCCAGCAGCTTAGGGTTTTCGAACACTGAAGCTTTCTTT.

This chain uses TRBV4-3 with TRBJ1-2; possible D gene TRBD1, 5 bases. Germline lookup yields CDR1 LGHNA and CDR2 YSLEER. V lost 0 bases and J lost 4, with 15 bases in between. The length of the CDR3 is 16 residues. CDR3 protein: CASSQDRDGGSYGYTF. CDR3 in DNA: TGCGCCAGCAGCCAAGATCGGGACGGAGGATCCTATGGCTACACCTTC.

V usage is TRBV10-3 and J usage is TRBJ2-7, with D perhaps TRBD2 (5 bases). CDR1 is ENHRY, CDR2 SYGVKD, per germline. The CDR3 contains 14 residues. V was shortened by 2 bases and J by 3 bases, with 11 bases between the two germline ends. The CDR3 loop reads CAISEDGGGYEQYF. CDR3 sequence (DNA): TGTGCCATCAGTGAGGACGGCGGAGGCTACGAGCAGTACTTC.

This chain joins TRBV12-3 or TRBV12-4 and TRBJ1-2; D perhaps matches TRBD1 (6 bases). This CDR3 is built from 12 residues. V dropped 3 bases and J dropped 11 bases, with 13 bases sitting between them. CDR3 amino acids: CASSFPGVGYTF. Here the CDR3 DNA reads TGTGCCAGCAGTTTCCCAGGGGTAGGGTACACCTTC.

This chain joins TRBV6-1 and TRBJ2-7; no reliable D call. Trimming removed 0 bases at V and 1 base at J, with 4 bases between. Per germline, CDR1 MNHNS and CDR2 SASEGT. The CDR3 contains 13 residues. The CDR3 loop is CASSEAWSYEQYF. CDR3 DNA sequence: TGTGCCAGCAGTGAAGCATGGTCCTACGAGCAGTACTTC.

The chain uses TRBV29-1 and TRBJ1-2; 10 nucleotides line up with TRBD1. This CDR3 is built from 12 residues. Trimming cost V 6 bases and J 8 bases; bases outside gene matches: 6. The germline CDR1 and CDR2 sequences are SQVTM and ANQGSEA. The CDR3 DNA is TGCAGCGTGGGGACAGGGGAGTGGGGCTACACCTTC. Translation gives CSVGTGEWGYTF.

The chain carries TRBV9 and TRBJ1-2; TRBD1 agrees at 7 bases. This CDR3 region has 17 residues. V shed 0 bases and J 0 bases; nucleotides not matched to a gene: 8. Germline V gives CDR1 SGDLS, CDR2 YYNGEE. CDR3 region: CASSVVGTALANYGYTF. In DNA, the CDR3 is TGTGCCAGCAGCGTAGTCGGGACAGCACTAGCTAACTATGGCTACACCTTC.

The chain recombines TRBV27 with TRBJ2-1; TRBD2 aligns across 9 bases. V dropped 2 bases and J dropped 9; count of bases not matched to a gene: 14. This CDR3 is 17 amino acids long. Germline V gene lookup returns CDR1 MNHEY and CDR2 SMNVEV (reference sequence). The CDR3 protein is CASSLLRAGGQSGEQFF. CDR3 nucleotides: TGTGCCAGCAGTTTACTTCGTGCGGGGGGGCAAAGTGGTGAGCAGTTCTTC.

CDR3 DNA sequence: TGCGCCAGCAGCCAAGCTCTACAGGGGGGGGAAGATAATTCACCCCTCCACTTT. Its translation: CASSQALQGGEDNSPLHF. This chain connects TRBV4-3 to TRBJ1-6; 8 positions agree with TRBD1. Germline V lookup: CDR1 LGHNA, CDR2 YSLEER. The CDR3 is 18 amino acids. V gave up 1 base and J gave up 5 bases; unmatched junction bases: 10.

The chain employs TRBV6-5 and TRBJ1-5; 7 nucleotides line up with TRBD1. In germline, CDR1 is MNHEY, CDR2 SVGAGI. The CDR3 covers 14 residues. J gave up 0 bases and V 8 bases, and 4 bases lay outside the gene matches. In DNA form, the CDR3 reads TGTGCCAGCGGCAGGGACAGTAGCAATCAGCCCCAGCATTTT. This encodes CASGRDSSNQPQHF.

CDR3 region: CASSSTSGGSYNEQFF. The CDR3 DNA sequence: TGTGCCAGCAGTTCGACTAGCGGGGGCTCCTACAATGAGCAGTTCTTC. The chain carries TRBV6-2 or TRBV6-3 and TRBJ2-1; 12 bases align to TRBD2. Germline CDR1 reads MNHEY; CDR2 reads SVGEGT. The CDR3 runs to 16 residues. Germline trimming cut 4 bases from V and 0 bases from J; bases unmatched to any gene: 1.

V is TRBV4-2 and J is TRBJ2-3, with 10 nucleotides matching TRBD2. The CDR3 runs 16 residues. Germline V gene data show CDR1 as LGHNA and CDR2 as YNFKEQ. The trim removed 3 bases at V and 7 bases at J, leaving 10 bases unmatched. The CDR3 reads CASSQSGGAIGNTQYF. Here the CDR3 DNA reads TGTGCCAGCAGCCAGAGCGGGGGGGCGATTGGAAATACGCAGTATTTT.

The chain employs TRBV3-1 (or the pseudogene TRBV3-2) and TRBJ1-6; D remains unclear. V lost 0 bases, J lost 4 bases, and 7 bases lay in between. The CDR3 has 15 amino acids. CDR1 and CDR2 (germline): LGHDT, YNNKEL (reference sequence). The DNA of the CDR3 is TGTGCCAGCAGCCAAGACAGGATTTATAATTCACCCCTCCACTTT. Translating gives CASSQDRIYNSPLHF.

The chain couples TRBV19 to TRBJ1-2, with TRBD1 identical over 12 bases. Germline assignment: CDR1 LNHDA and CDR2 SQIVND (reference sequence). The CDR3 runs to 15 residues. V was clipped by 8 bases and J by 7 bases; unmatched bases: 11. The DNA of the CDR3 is TGTGCCAGTGGCCGGGACAGGGGGCGCGTTGGTGGCTACACCTTC. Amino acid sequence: CASGRDRGRVGGYTF. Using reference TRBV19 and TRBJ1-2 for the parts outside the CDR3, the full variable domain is DGGITQSPKYLFRKEGQNVTLSCEQNLNHDAMYWYRQDPGQGLRLIYYSQIVNDFQKGDIAEGYSVSREKKESFPLTVTSAQKNPTAFYLCASGRDRGRVGGYTFGSGTRLTVV.

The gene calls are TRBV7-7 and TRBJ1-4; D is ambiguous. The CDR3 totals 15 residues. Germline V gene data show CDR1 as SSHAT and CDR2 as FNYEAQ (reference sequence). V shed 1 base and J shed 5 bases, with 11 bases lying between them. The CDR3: CASSLERGSNEKLFF. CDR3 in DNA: TGTGCCAGCAGCTTAGAACGGGGATCGAATGAAAAACTGTTTTTT.

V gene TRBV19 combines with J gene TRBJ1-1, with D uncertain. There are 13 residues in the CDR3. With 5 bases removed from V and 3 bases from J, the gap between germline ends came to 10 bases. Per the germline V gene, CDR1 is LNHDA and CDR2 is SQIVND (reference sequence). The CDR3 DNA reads TGTGCCAGTAGTTTTTCCGGGTACACTGAAGCTTTCTTT. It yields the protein CASSFSGYTEAFF.

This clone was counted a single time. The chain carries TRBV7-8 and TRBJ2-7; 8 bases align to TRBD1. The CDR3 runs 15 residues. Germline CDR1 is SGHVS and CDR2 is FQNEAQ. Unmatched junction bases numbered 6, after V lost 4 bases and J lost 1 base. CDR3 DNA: TGTGCCAGCAGCTCTCAGGGACAGGTTTCCTACGAGCAGTACTTC. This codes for CASSSQGQVSYEQYF.

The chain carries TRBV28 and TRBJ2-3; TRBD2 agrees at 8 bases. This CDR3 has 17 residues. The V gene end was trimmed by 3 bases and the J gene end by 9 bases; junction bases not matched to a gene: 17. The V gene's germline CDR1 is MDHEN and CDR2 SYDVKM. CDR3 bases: TGTGCCAGCAGTTTCTCTAGTAGCGGGGCCCCCACACTCACGCAGTATTTT. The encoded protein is CASSFSSSGAPTLTQYF. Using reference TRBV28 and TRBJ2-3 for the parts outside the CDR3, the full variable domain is DVKVTQSSRYLVKRTGEKVFLECVQDMDHENMFWYRQDPGLGLRLIYFSYDVKMKEKGDIPEGYSVSREKKERFSLILESASTNQTSMYLCASSFSSSGAPTLTQYFGPGTRLTVL.

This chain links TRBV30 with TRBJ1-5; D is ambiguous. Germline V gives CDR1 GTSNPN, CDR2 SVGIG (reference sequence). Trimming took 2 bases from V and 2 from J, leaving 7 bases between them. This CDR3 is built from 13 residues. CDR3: CAWSTTGNQPQHF. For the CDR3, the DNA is TGTGCCTGGAGTACGACGGGCAATCAGCCCCAGCATTTT.